These 14 T cell receptor beta chains share one sample of origin, sequenced in a study of OX40 agonist ivuxolimab in advanced cancers. Profiling relied on immunoSEQ multiplex PCR, and the TCRdb table lists in-frame clones only, not all of them. The table has 46,000 or so clones, around 86% seen once. The sequencing here drew on CD4+ or CD8+ T cells sorted from blood, taken in a trial of the OX40 agonist ivuxolimab. The receptors were sampled from an adult with an advanced solid tumor such as melanoma, head and neck, liver or kidney cancer.

The V gene is TRBV19, the J gene TRBJ1-1; D is uncertain. The germline V and J ends were trimmed by 7 bases and 5 bases, with 17 bases remaining between them. The germline V gene encodes CDR1 LNHDA and CDR2 SQIVND (reference sequence). This CDR3 contains 14 residues. CDR3 nucleotides: TGTGCCAGTACCCCGGGTGGTCCCCGGACTGAAGCTTTCTTT. Encoded protein: CASTPGGPRTEAFF.

This clone was counted a few times. J is TRBJ1-4 and V is TRBV28; D is possibly TRBD1 (6 bases). Trimming pared 5 bases from V and 10 bases from J, leaving 17 bases between. From germline, CDR1 is MDHEN and CDR2 SYDVKM. The CDR3 runs 14 residues. The CDR3 nucleotides read TGTGCCAGCAGTGGGGGGGCGGAGGTGGGAAAACTGTTTTTT. Protein: CASSGGAEVGKLFF.

J is TRBJ2-5 and V is TRBV7-8, with a tentative D call TRBD2 (6 bases). V was pared by 2 bases and J by 4 bases, with 11 bases between. This CDR3 is built from 14 residues. Germline V CDR1 and CDR2: SGHVS, FQNEAQ. The CDR3 nucleotides read TGTGCCAGCAGCTTAATCGGAGGGGTAGAGACCCAGTACTTC. The encoded protein is CASSLIGGVETQYF.

V and J are TRBV9 and TRBJ2-7; unclear D gene. Trimming took 0 bases from V and 2 from J, leaving 9 bases between them. CDR3 size: 14 residues. Germline-derived CDR1 and CDR2 are SGDLS and YYNGEE. CDR3 in amino acids: CASSVGWGTYEQYF. CDR3 coding DNA: TGTGCCAGCAGCGTAGGGTGGGGAACCTACGAGCAGTACTTC.

The rearrangement uses TRBV7-6 and TRBJ2-1; D uncertain. The V and J ends lost 4 bases and 2 bases respectively, with 9 bases between them. Germline V gene sequence: CDR1 SGHVS, CDR2 FNYEAQ. The CDR3 length is 14 residues. The CDR3 sequence is CASSSRTTYNEQFF. For the CDR3, the DNA is TGTGCCAGCAGCTCGCGTACAACCTACAATGAGCAGTTCTTC. Using reference TRBV7-6 and TRBJ2-1 for the parts outside the CDR3, the full variable domain is GAGVSQSPRYKVTKRGQDVALRCDPISGHVSLYWYRQALGQGPEFLTYFNYEAQQDKSGLPNDRFSAERPEGSISTLTIQRTEQRDSAMYRCASSSRTTYNEQFFGPGTRLTVL.

This rearrangement joins TRBV13 to TRBJ1-2, with 9 bases lining up with TRBD1. The germline V gene has CDR1 PRHDT and CDR2 FYEKMQ (reference sequence). The CDR3 consists of 15 residues. J was trimmed by 2 bases and V by 1 base; bases with no gene match: 2. The CDR3 region has the DNA TGTGCCAGCAGCTTAGATGACAGGGGGAACTATGGCTACACCTTC. Protein product: CASSLDDRGNYGYTF.

This chain connects TRBV19 to TRBJ2-1; tentative D call: TRBD2 (6 bases). Trimming left V 3 bases short and J 4 bases short, with 10 bases between. The CDR3 contains 14 residues. Germline V gene data show CDR1 as LNHDA and CDR2 as SQIVND (reference sequence). This CDR3 reads CASSIGGFYNEQFF. DNA for the CDR3: TGTGCCAGTAGTATCGGAGGGTTTTACAATGAGCAGTTCTTC.

The chain combines TRBV5-4 with TRBJ1-5; 10 nucleotides align to TRBD1. Trimming took 4 bases from V and 11 from J; bases not matched to a gene: 3. Looked up from germline, CDR1 is SGHNT and CDR2 is YYREEE (reference sequence). The CDR3 covers 12 residues. CDR3 bases: TGTGCCAGCAGCCCGGACAGGGGGACCCAGCATTTT. This gives the protein CASSPDRGTQHF.

The rearrangement joins TRBV7-9 to TRBJ1-2; TRBD1 is a possible D gene (6 bases). CDR1 and CDR2 from the germline V gene are SEHNR and FQNEAQ (reference sequence). The CDR3 length is 16 residues. V was trimmed by 5 bases and J by 4 bases, leaving 20 bases between them. CDR3 amino acids: CASSIPRDTSSYGYTF. The CDR3, as DNA: TGTGCCAGCAGCATCCCAAGGGACACCTCAAGCTATGGCTACACCTTC. Based on the CDR3 plus reference TRBV7-9 and TRBJ1-2, the full variable domain is DTGVSQNPRHKITKRGQNVTFRCDPISEHNRLYWYRQTLGQGPEFLTYFQNEAQLEKSRLLSDRFSAERPKGSFSTLEIQRTEQGDSAMYLCASSIPRDTSSYGYTFGSGTRLTVV.

The genes are TRBV6-6 and TRBJ2-7, with 8 bases that match TRBD1. The V gene end was trimmed by 9 bases and the J gene end by 2 bases; junction bases not matched to a gene: 3. Germline lookup yields CDR1 MNHNY and CDR2 SVGAGI (reference sequence). The CDR3 loop spans 12 amino acids. The CDR3: CASGTGPYEQYF. CDR3 in DNA: TGTGCCAGTGGGACAGGTCCCTACGAGCAGTACTTC.

The V and J genes are TRBV4-1 and TRBJ1-1; D possibly corresponds to TRBD1 (5 bases). This CDR3 is 15 amino acids long. The germline CDR1 and CDR2 sequences are MGHRA and YSYEKL. The germline V and J ends were trimmed by 3 bases and 4 bases, with 15 bases remaining between them. The CDR3 nucleotides are TGCGCCAGCAGCCAGGCAAGGGACGGCCGCACTGAAGCTTTCTTT. Protein product: CASSQARDGRTEAFF.

This clone has only one observation. This sequence joins TRBV9 and TRBJ1-5; no definite D call. The CDR3 is 12 residues long. V lost 0 bases and J lost 8, with 6 bases in between. Germline V gene data show CDR1 as SGDLS and CDR2 as YYNGEE. CDR3 sequence: CASSVGGEPQHF. The CDR3 DNA reads as TGTGCCAGCAGCGTAGGGGGAGAGCCCCAGCATTTT. The full variable domain, in which reference TRBV9 and TRBJ1-5 provide the parts outside the CDR3, is DSGVTQTPKHLITATGQRVTLRCSPRSGDLSVYWYQQSLDQGLQFLIQYYNGEERAKGNILERFSAQQFPDLHSELNLSSLELGDSALYFCASSVGGEPQHFGDGTRLSIL.

The genes are TRBV4-1 and TRBJ2-7; D not resolved. The CDR3 totals 15 residues. Germline V gives CDR1 MGHRA, CDR2 YSYEKL. Trimming took off 0 bases at V and 3 bases at J, with 12 bases between the two ends. The CDR3 DNA is TGCGCCAGCAGCCAAGATCGGAAGGAATACTACGAGCAGTACTTC. Translated, it gives CASSQDRKEYYEQYF.

The chain carries TRBV27 and TRBJ2-1; D may be TRBD2 (7 bases). The V end lost 5 bases, the J end lost 8 bases, and 19 bases lay between the germline ends. The germline V gene has CDR1 MNHEY and CDR2 SMNVEV (reference sequence). The CDR3 spans 15 residues. CDR3 DNA sequence: TGTGCCAGCAGTCGAGGGGGGCGACTAGCCTATGAGCAGTTCTTC. Amino acid sequence: CASSRGGRLAYEQFF.